These T cell receptor beta chains were read from a single sample in a study of identical twins. TCRdb re-analysed the 5' RACE reads in MiXCR, keeping a single row per CDR3 protein. This sample yields about 490,000 distinct CDR3 sequences, of which roughly 15% are seen a single time; roughly 0.4% belongs to the top ten. These data were likewise used in another study, on yellow fever vaccine responses in identical twins.

The sample comprised CD4+ T cells sorted from blood. All receptors come from a woman under 30 in good health. Each CDR3 is given with its conserved first and last residue.

j_gene | v_gene | CDR3aa
TRBJ2-1 | TRBV7-9 | CASSLIDNEQFF
TRBJ1-4 | TRBV25-1 | CASSDSGTTNEKLFF
TRBJ1-5 | TRBV28 | CASSPPDRVNQPQHF
TRBJ2-1 | TRBV28 | CASRPGTNPYNEQFF
TRBJ2-2 | TRBV9 | CASSVTGTNTGELFF
TRBJ2-7 | TRBV20-1 | CSATGLAGEYEQYF
TRBJ2-5 | TRBV7-6 | CASSLFTGVRETQYF
TRBJ1-3 | TRBV20-1 | CSARDGSSGNTIYF
TRBJ1-2 | TRBV28 | CASRESIGGDGYTF
TRBJ1-2 | TRBV7-3 | CASSQGQGSGYTF
TRBJ2-2 | TRBV7-9 | CASSSLLSDVTGELFF
TRBJ2-5 | TRBV2 | CASSDGRLRETQYF
TRBJ2-7 | TRBV28 | CASSPTTVYEQYF
TRBJ2-1 | TRBV5-1 | CASQKGTATYNEQFF
TRBJ2-2 | TRBV2 | CASSEGTLGTGELFF
TRBJ2-7 | TRBV6-5 | CASSYRPLTYEQYF
TRBJ2-7 | TRBV25-1 | CASSGGGVEQYF
TRBJ1-1 | TRBV12-3/TRBV12-4 | CASTSTGAAEAFF
TRBJ2-2 | TRBV6-5 | CASSWRSGELFF
TRBJ2-5 | TRBV25-1 | CASISGRIQETQYF
TRBJ1-4 | TRBV6-5 | CASSYRGQSDEKLFF
TRBJ2-5 | TRBV5-1 | CASSLVETGRETQYF
TRBJ1-1 | TRBV4-1 | CASSQTTGTGNTEAFF
TRBJ2-1 | TRBV28 | CASSPIFPAKSYNEQFF
TRBJ2-3 | TRBV10-3 | CAIRPGLAGTADTQYF
TRBJ2-5 | TRBV5-1 | CASSSGGGGHETQYF
TRBJ2-2 | TRBV15 | CATSRMIGELFF
TRBJ2-1 | TRBV20-1 | CSARLPRDYKTEQFF
TRBJ1-5 | TRBV12-3/TRBV12-4 | CASSLQGSLNQPQHF
TRBJ2-7 | TRBV6-1 | CASKVGNVLYEQYF
TRBJ2-7 | TRBV28 | CASSSPSRWNEQYF
TRBJ2-7 | TRBV21-1 | CASNTGYEQYF
TRBJ2-1 | TRBV7-9 | CASSLATGSRFF
TRBJ2-1 | TRBV12-3/TRBV12-4 | CASSFAAGTGGRQPFF
TRBJ1-2 | TRBV3-1 | CASSHGTKNYGYTF
TRBJ2-3 | TRBV7-2 | CASSFRLAGTDTQYF
TRBJ2-5 | TRBV9 | CASSAGTSDRETQYF
TRBJ2-1 | TRBV5-1 | CASSFAGSLSGNEQFF
TRBJ2-2 | TRBV7-9 | CASTDPEGELFF
TRBJ2-5 | TRBV10-3 | CAISDGGTSGETQYF
TRBJ1-6 | TRBV10-1 | CASSETSERSPLHF
TRBJ1-5 | TRBV12-3/TRBV12-4 | CASSQWDGPYSNQPQHF
TRBJ1-1 | TRBV12-3/TRBV12-4 | CASSLRAFGTEAFF
TRBJ2-5 | TRBV28 | CASSSLRLGQETQYF
TRBJ1-2 | TRBV12-3/TRBV12-4 | CASSFWTRGYTF
TRBJ2-2 | TRBV7-9 | CASSPKTEGNGELFF
TRBJ2-6 | TRBV28 | CASSTGDSSRANVLTF
TRBJ2-7 | TRBV6-1 | CASSEGPVLSYEQYF
TRBJ2-2 | TRBV10-3 | CAINGENTGELFF
TRBJ1-4 | TRBV9 | CASSVEGVGEKLFF
TRBJ1-2 | TRBV28 | CASSLVTVAYGYTF
TRBJ1-4 | TRBV12-3/TRBV12-4 | CASSFRGGNEKLFF
TRBJ2-7 | TRBV7-2 | CASSLALRIGSHEQYF
TRBJ2-3 | TRBV5-5 | CASSGDRGADTQYF